The 27 T cell receptor beta chains presented below share a single source sample, sequenced in a study of human T cells and chemical hapten exposure. Time point defined: patch test 1, 2 weeks after DPC sensitization. Treatment described: therapeutic diphenylcyclopropenone sensitization with weekly scalp DPC. TCRdb reanalysed the RACE reads using MiXCR and keeps one entry per CDR3 protein. In the table there are about 380,000 distinct CDR3 sequences, more than 4.5% of which are singletons. The input for sequencing was whole blood, taken in connection with sensitization to the hapten diphenylcyclopropenone (DPC). All receptors derive from a woman between 45 and 60 years old with alopecia areata. Some clones in this sample may be carry-over from other donors' samples.

This clonotype has at least ten counts. The V call is TRBV7-6, the J call TRBJ2-7; TRBD2 is a possible D gene (5 bases). Germline CDR1 and CDR2: SGHVS and FNYEAQ. The CDR3 has 14 amino acids. The V end was cut by 1 base, the J end by 4 bases, with 11 bases between. The CDR3 sequence: CASSLDLADYEQYF. The CDR3 region has the DNA TGTGCCAGCAGCTTAGACCTAGCAGATTACGAGCAGTACTTC. The entire variable domain, with the rest obtained from reference TRBV7-6 and TRBJ2-7, is as follows: GAGVSQSPRYKVTKRGQDVALRCDPISGHVSLYWYRQALGQGPEFLTYFNYEAQQDKSGLPNDRFSAERPEGSISTLTIQRTEQRDSAMYRCASSLDLADYEQYFGPGTRLTVT.

This clonotype appeared many times. This sequence joins TRBV10-3 and TRBJ2-2, with D possibly being TRBD1 (5 bases). The CDR3 spans 14 residues. Trimming took off 0 bases at V and 5 bases at J, with 7 bases between the two ends. Germline CDR1 is ENHRY and CDR2 is SYGVKD. The chain's CDR3 is CAISESPGTGELFF. In DNA, the CDR3 is TGTGCCATCAGTGAGTCACCAGGGACCGGGGAGCTGTTTTTT.

The chain recombines TRBV20-1 with TRBJ1-1; D is ambiguous. CDR1 is DFQATT, CDR2 SNEGSKA, per germline (reference sequence). Trimming took 6 bases from V and 3 from J, leaving 17 bases between them. This CDR3 contains 14 residues. CDR3 loop: CSARADPFDTEAFF. In nucleotides, the CDR3 is TGCAGTGCCCGGGCCGACCCCTTCGACACTGAAGCTTTCTTT.

This clonotype was observed at least ten times. This rearrangement joins TRBV29-1 to TRBJ2-7; no clear D gene. In germline, CDR1 is SQVTM, CDR2 ANQGSEA. The CDR3 extends over 13 amino acids. V was pared by 2 bases and J by 1 base, with 9 bases between. The CDR3 DNA reads as TGCAGCGTTGAACAGGTGAAATCCTACGAGCAGTACTTC. This gives the protein CSVEQVKSYEQYF.

This clonotype has only a few counts. V usage is TRBV20-1 and J usage is TRBJ2-2; the match to TRBD1 covers 9 bases. V lost 4 bases and J lost 4; bases outside the gene matches: 4. This CDR3 comprises 14 residues. CDR1 and CDR2 (germline): DFQATT, SNEGSKA (reference sequence). The CDR3 DNA sequence: TGCAGTGCTATACCGGGACAGGGCACCGGGGAGCTGTTTTTT. The encoded protein is CSAIPGQGTGELFF.

This chain links TRBV12-3 or TRBV12-4 with TRBJ2-3, with D uncertain. V lost 5 bases to trimming and J lost 8 bases, with 17 bases between them. The CDR3 is 14 amino acids. CDR3 protein: CASSTEAAPATQYF. The CDR3 coding sequence is TGTGCCAGCAGTACCGAGGCAGCCCCAGCTACGCAGTATTTT.

This clonotype was observed a handful of times. The chain couples TRBV7-8 to TRBJ2-1; a weak D match, TRBD2 (5 bases). CDR3 size: 16 residues. Germline CDR1 is SGHVS and CDR2 is FQNEAQ. Trimming stripped 1 base from V and 6 bases from J, with 16 bases between. The CDR3 sequence: CASSLGGGRASNEQFF. CDR3 DNA sequence: TGTGCCAGCAGCTTAGGAGGCGGGCGAGCCAGCAATGAGCAGTTCTTC.

The V gene is TRBV7-9, the J gene TRBJ1-1, with 9 bases fitting TRBD1. The J segment lost 8 bases and the V segment lost 5 bases, leaving 12 bases of the junction unmatched. CDR3 length equals 15 residues. Per germline, CDR1 SEHNR and CDR2 FQNEAQ (reference sequence). The CDR3 DNA is TGTGCCAGCAGCCCTACAGGGGGCGGGGGTAGGGAAGCTTTCTTT. Translation gives CASSPTGGGGREAFF.

There are many counts of this clonotype. This chain uses TRBV6-5 with TRBJ1-1, with D tentatively TRBD1 (5 bases). This CDR3 spans 13 amino acids. Germline V gene sequence: CDR1 MNHEY, CDR2 SVGAGI. V was trimmed by 2 bases and J by 4 bases, leaving 8 bases between them. The CDR3 DNA reads TGTGCCAGCAGTTACGGGGGACCCACTGAAGCTTTCTTT. Residues: CASSYGGPTEAFF.

Ten or more counts support this clonotype. This sequence joins TRBV29-1 and TRBJ2-2; 11 nucleotides match TRBD1. CDR3 size: 13 residues. Looked up from germline, CDR1 is SQVTM and CDR2 is ANQGSEA. V was clipped by 7 bases and J by 5 bases; unmatched bases: 3. The DNA for the CDR3 is TGCAGCGGGGGGACAGGGGGAACCGGGGAGCTGTTTTTT. This encodes CSGGTGGTGELFF.

In this sample, this clonotype turned up many times. V is TRBV4-1 and J is TRBJ2-5; a possible D gene is TRBD2 (7 bases). The CDR3 loop spans 16 amino acids. Trimming shortened V by 1 base and J by 2 bases, and 14 bases separated the two germline ends. CDR1 and CDR2 (germline): MGHRA, YSYEKL. The CDR3 nucleotides read TGCGCCAGCAGCCAAGCCGACGGGGGGCCTCAAGAGACCCAGTACTTC. Amino acids: CASSQADGGPQETQYF.

This clonotype came up a few times. The chain joins TRBV7-9 to TRBJ2-5; 9 bases map to TRBD2. Germline trimming cut 1 base from V and 2 bases from J; bases unmatched to any gene: 8. The CDR3 runs to 17 residues. Germline V lookup: CDR1 SEHNR, CDR2 FQNEAQ (reference sequence). In nucleotides, the CDR3 is TGTGCCAGCAGCTTAGGGCCCCTAGCGGGGCCACAAGAGACCCAGTACTTC. Its translation: CASSLGPLAGPQETQYF.

The table lists this clonotype with many counts. V is TRBV9 and J is TRBJ2-1; TRBD2 matches at 8 bases. After removal of 0 bases from V and 5 bases from J, the junction contained 7 bases not matched to a gene. The CDR3 totals 16 residues. Germline assignment: CDR1 SGDLS and CDR2 YYNGEE. The CDR3 loop reads CASSVEGLVGHNEQFF. CDR3 DNA sequence: TGTGCCAGCAGCGTAGAGGGACTAGTAGGTCACAATGAGCAGTTCTTC.

This clonotype was recorded many times. The J gene is TRBJ1-5, the V gene TRBV5-8; D is unclear. The V gene lost 0 bases and the J gene lost 4 bases, with 11 bases spanning the gap. The CDR3 is made up of 15 amino acids. Germline V gene data show CDR1 as SGHTS and CDR2 as YDEGEE. DNA of the CDR3: TGTGCCAGCAGCTTGGGCAGCAAATTAAATCAGCCCCAGCATTTT. It specifies CASSLGSKLNQPQHF.

V and J are TRBV4-3 and TRBJ1-1; D might be TRBD1 (6 bases). The CDR3 covers 14 residues. V lost 1 base and J 6 bases, leaving 12 bases between the germline ends. Germline V gene data show CDR1 as LGHNA and CDR2 as YSLEER. The CDR3 is CASSQAGGGAEAFF. The CDR3 DNA reads as TGCGCCAGCAGCCAAGCTGGAGGGGGTGCTGAAGCTTTCTTT.

This chain links TRBV12-3 or TRBV12-4 with TRBJ1-2; 10 bases line up with TRBD1. The CDR3 covers 15 residues. J was trimmed by 8 bases and V by 3 bases; bases with no gene match: 9. Here the CDR3 reads CASSFGLGQGKGYTF. DNA of the CDR3: TGTGCCAGCAGTTTCGGGCTGGGACAGGGGAAAGGCTACACCTTC.

The sample holds many counts of this clonotype. V and J are TRBV7-2 and TRBJ2-3; 7 bases map to TRBD2. Germline assignment: CDR1 SGHTA and CDR2 FQGNSA. This CDR3 comprises 14 residues. The V gene end was trimmed by 5 bases and the J gene end by 9 bases; junction bases not matched to a gene: 11. The CDR3 sequence: CASSASGIRKTQYF. The CDR3, as DNA: TGTGCCAGCAGCGCGAGCGGGATCCGGAAAACGCAGTATTTT.

This clonotype was detected only a few times. The chain recombines TRBV20-1 with TRBJ2-3; 8 positions match TRBD2. Germline loops: CDR1 DFQATT, CDR2 SNEGSKA (reference sequence). V lost 6 bases to trimming and J lost 8 bases; unmatched junction nucleotides: 13. There are 14 residues in the CDR3. In nucleotides, the CDR3 is TGCAGTGCAAACTGGGGACTAGGCGGACTTACGCAGTATTTT. Translation: CSANWGLGGLTQYF.

J is TRBJ1-5 and V is TRBV27, with 7 bases aligning to TRBD1. V dropped 8 bases and J dropped 4; count of bases not matched to a gene: 8. Germline V gene lookup returns CDR1 MNHEY and CDR2 SMNVEV (reference sequence). The CDR3 spans 14 residues. CDR3 region: CASGEGAGNQPQHF. The CDR3 region has the DNA TGTGCCAGCGGAGAGGGGGCAGGGAATCAGCCCCAGCATTTT.

In this sample, this clonotype turned up many times. The chain uses TRBV12-5 and TRBJ2-1; tentative D call: TRBD1 (6 bases). Germline CDR1 is LGHNT and CDR2 is FRNRAP. V lost 10 bases and J lost 3, with 13 bases in between. The CDR3 has 13 amino acids. The CDR3, as DNA: TGTGCTACTCGACAGGATGACTACAATGAGCAGTTCTTC. This translates into CATRQDDYNEQFF.

The table lists this clonotype with many counts. This chain connects TRBV6-6 to TRBJ1-5, with 7 nucleotides matching TRBD1. The V segment lost 6 bases and the J segment 4 bases; nucleotides outside the gene matches: 15. In germline, CDR1 is MNHNY, CDR2 SVGAGI (reference sequence). The CDR3 consists of 17 residues. The CDR3 is CASRNQGGGGSNQPQHF. The CDR3 region has the DNA TGTGCCAGCAGAAACCAGGGGGGCGGAGGGTCAAATCAGCCCCAGCATTTT.

This clonotype was counted a few times. This chain links TRBV2 with TRBJ2-3; 7 bases fit TRBD2. CDR3 length: 17 residues. Per the germline V gene, CDR1 is SNHLY and CDR2 is FYNNEI. The V segment lost 4 bases and the J segment 1 base; nucleotides outside the gene matches: 11. The CDR3 region has the DNA TGTGCCAGCAGTGGTGGCGCTAGCGGCAGAGGCACAGATACGCAGTATTTT. Protein: CASSGGASGRGTDTQYF.

CDR3 in DNA: TGCGCCAGCAGCTTCTCAGGGGGCGATTATGGCTACACCTTC. Translating gives CASSFSGGDYGYTF. V and J are TRBV5-1 and TRBJ1-2; TRBD1 matches at 8 bases. This CDR3 has 14 residues. Losses at the gene ends were 2 bases for V and 5 bases for J; bases not matched to a gene: 5. Germline CDR1 SGHRS, CDR2 YFSETQ.

In its sample, this clonotype was seen a few times. This sequence joins TRBV20-1 and TRBJ1-5; the D gene is possibly TRBD1 (6 bases). Germline CDR1 reads DFQATT; CDR2 reads SNEGSKA (reference sequence). CDR3 length: 14 amino acids. V lost 6 bases and J 1 base, leaving 13 bases between the germline ends. CDR3 in DNA: TGCAGTGCCCTAAGGGGGAGAAGCAATCAGCCCCAGCATTTT. This codes for CSALRGRSNQPQHF.

This clonotype was counted only a few times. The genes are TRBV5-1 and TRBJ2-3; 14 nucleotides line up with TRBD2. Germline V gives CDR1 SGHRS, CDR2 YFSETQ. With V trimmed by 3 bases and J by 3 bases, 12 bases remained unmatched. CDR3 size: 19 residues. In nucleotides, the CDR3 is TGCGCCAGCAGCTCGCCCTCCGGGACTAGCGGGAGAACTACAGATACGCAGTATTTT. Translating it yields CASSSPSGTSGRTTDTQYF.

The chain couples TRBV12-3 or TRBV12-4 to TRBJ1-1; a possible D gene is TRBD1 (6 bases). This CDR3 has 16 residues. Trimming pared 5 bases from V and 1 base from J, leaving 17 bases between. Written as DNA, the CDR3 is TGTGCCAGCAGTGCAGTCCGGGACACATCGAACACTGAAGCTTTCTTT. Translating it yields CASSAVRDTSNTEAFF.

This clonotype was counted ten times or more. The rearrangement joins TRBV13 to TRBJ1-1, with 8 bases that match TRBD1. Germline CDR1 and CDR2: PRHDT and FYEKMQ (reference sequence). V shed 0 bases and J 4 bases; nucleotides not matched to a gene: 1. CDR3 length: 14 amino acids. CDR3 coding DNA: TGTGCCAGCAGCTTAGGGGACAGGGCCACTGAAGCTTTCTTT. This sequence encodes CASSLGDRATEAFF.